A single sample is the source of the 9 T cell receptor beta chains below, sequenced in a study of cytomegalovirus exposure and HLA in healthy donors. The PCR used 60 Vbeta and 13 Jbeta primers. TCRdb keeps only in-frame clones here, not all; method: immunoSEQ multiplex PCR. The table lists roughly 57,000 clones, just under 85% of them singletons. Sequencing used PBMCs. The receptors were gathered from a man in his fifties or sixties in good health and CMV-seronegative.

V usage is TRBV6-1 and J usage is TRBJ2-1; 10 bases map to TRBD2. After removal of 5 bases from V and 0 bases from J, the junction contained 1 base not matched to a gene. Germline values: CDR1 MNHNS, CDR2 SASEGT. The CDR3 sequence is 15 residues long. CDR3 DNA: TGTGCCAGCAGTAGCGGGGGGGCCTCCTACAATGAGCAGTTCTTC. The encoded protein is CASSSGGASYNEQFF.

The V gene is TRBV19, the J gene TRBJ1-2; a weak D match, TRBD1 (6 bases). In germline, CDR1 is LNHDA, CDR2 SQIVND (reference sequence). The CDR3 loop spans 14 amino acids. V lost 11 bases and J lost 4, with 20 bases in between. CDR3 bases: TGTGCCGCGAGAGAGGGGGGGCGCGTCTATGGCTACACCTTC. Protein: CAAREGGRVYGYTF.

V and J are TRBV6-6 and TRBJ1-2; the match to TRBD1 covers 7 bases. Trimming took 6 bases from V and 0 from J; bases not matched to a gene: 7. The CDR3 length is 15 residues. Per the germline V gene, CDR1 is MNHNY and CDR2 is SVGAGI (reference sequence). CDR3 sequence (DNA): TGTGCCAGCAGCAGAGACAGGGAGCCTAACTATGGCTACACCTTC. Residues: CASSRDREPNYGYTF.

The V and J genes are TRBV11-2 and TRBJ1-4; D is perhaps TRBD1 (6 bases). The length of the CDR3 is 16 residues. V was cut by 1 base and J by 4 bases, with 13 bases left in between. The germline CDR1 and CDR2 sequences are SGHAT and FQNNGV. The CDR3, as DNA: TGTGCCAGCAGCTTAGGGTTGGGGGGGCTTAATGAAAAACTGTTTTTT. It codes for CASSLGLGGLNEKLFF.

The chain carries TRBV5-1 and TRBJ2-7, with D maybe TRBD1 (5 bases). The CDR3 covers 14 residues. Trimming took 2 bases from V and 3 from J, leaving 12 bases between them. Germline V gives CDR1 SGHRS, CDR2 YFSETQ. The CDR3 DNA sequence: TGCGCCAGCAGCTTCTACCCCGGACACTACGAGCAGTACTTC. This sequence encodes CASSFYPGHYEQYF. Combining the CDR3 with reference TRBV5-1 and TRBJ2-7 gives the whole variable domain KAGVTQTPRYLIKTRGQQVTLSCSPISGHRSVSWYQQTPGQGLQFLFEYFSETQRNKGNFPGRFSGRQFSNSRSEMNVSTLELGDSALYLCASSFYPGHYEQYFGPGTRLTVT.

The genes are TRBV7-6 and TRBJ2-7, with D maybe TRBD2 (6 bases). Germline loops: CDR1 SGHVS, CDR2 FNYEAQ. V was cut by 5 bases and J by 1 base, with 15 bases left in between. The CDR3 spans 15 residues. The CDR3 sequence: CASSRGAGRSYEQYF. CDR3 coding DNA: TGTGCCAGCAGCCGCGGGGCGGGTAGGTCCTACGAGCAGTACTTC.

The rearrangement uses TRBV28 and TRBJ1-5; D is perhaps TRBD1 (6 bases). CDR3 length: 15 residues. Germline CDR1 MDHEN, CDR2 SYDVKM. The V end lost 5 bases, the J end lost 0 bases, and 11 bases lay between the germline ends. The CDR3 DNA reads TGTGCCAGCAGTCAACAGGGCCATAGCAATCAGCCCCAGCATTTT. Protein sequence: CASSQQGHSNQPQHF.

The gene calls are TRBV29-1 and TRBJ2-3, with no clear D. This CDR3 spans 11 amino acids. CDR1 and CDR2 from the germline V gene are SQVTM and ANQGSEA. Trimming pared 3 bases from V and 7 bases from J, leaving 8 bases between. CDR3: CSVESRYTQYF. CDR3 DNA: TGCAGCGTTGAGTCCCGGTATACGCAGTATTTT.

V and J are TRBV19 and TRBJ2-7; D gene unclear. CDR3 length: 12 residues. V was shortened by 4 bases and J by 2 bases, with 6 bases between the two germline ends. Germline V gene data show CDR1 as LNHDA and CDR2 as SQIVND (reference sequence). In DNA, the CDR3 is TGTGCCAGTAGTACAACAGCCTACGAGCAGTACTTC. Residues: CASSTTAYEQYF.